This T cell receptor (beta chain) was observed in a study of cytomegalovirus exposure and HLA in healthy donors. Turning to the study itself: Earlier findings included nearly 120 million unique TCR beta sequences obtained from some 180 million T cells. Among the approximately 420 donors who were genotyped, approximately 76% fell in the genetic ancestry cluster that is associated with self-reported Caucasian donors.

Study-wide points: Three CMV-associated chains were confirmed in vitro to be specific for CMV antigens.

The CDR3 totals 12 residues. V lost 2 bases, J lost 8 bases, and 0 bases stayed unmatched. From germline, CDR1 is ENHRY and CDR2 SYGVKD. This clone turned up a few times. Its matching antigen is unknown. The same CDR3 is also encoded by other DNA sequences in this sample. Use of 60 Vbeta and 13 Jbeta primers characterized the PCR. This table comes from immunoSEQ multiplex PCR, and its TCRdb copy is limited to in-frame clones, with some not included. The profile shows some 180,000 clones, more than 75% of them singletons. The J gene is TRBJ2-1, the V gene TRBV10-3, with TRBD2 matching over 7 bases. Material: PBMCs. The receptor was derived from a woman aged 30 to 39 in good health and CMV-seropositive. The DNA of the CDR3 is TGTGCCATCAGTGAGCGGGGGGATGAGCAGTTCTTC. Residues: CAISERGDEQFF.